Listed below are T cell receptor beta chains from one sample, sequenced in a study of blood T cell repertoires in COVID-19. Clones were sequenced by immunoSEQ multiplex PCR, and TCRdb holds only the in-frame ones, with some missing. The data show a few hundred thousand clones, 85% seen once. Sequencing was carried out using peripheral blood. These receptors all stem from a human donor in a cohort sampled during active COVID-19. The CDR3 runs from the conserved cysteine through the conserved F or W. D genes are given only for firm matches. Not every row has a clone size; where given, it reads once, few, many or a size class.

cdr3_nt cdr3_aa j_call clone_size d_call v_call
TGTGCCAGCAGCTCGATCACAGGGGCTCAGCCCCAGCATTTT CASSSITGAQPQHF TRBJ1-5 - TRBD1 TRBV11-2
TGTGCCAGCTCACCGGGCCCACAGGGGGTCGCCAATCAGCCCCAGCATTTT CASSPGPQGVANQPQHF TRBJ1-5 - TRBD1 TRBV18
TGTGCCAGCAGCTTTGGGACACATAATGAAAAACTGTTTTTT CASSFGTHNEKLFF TRBJ1-4 - - TRBV11-2
TGTGCCAGCAGCTTAGGCGGGGGCTACGAGCAGTACTTC CASSLGGGYEQYF TRBJ2-7 - TRBD2 TRBV5-5
TGCAGTGCAACGGACAGCCCAGCAGCTTTCTTT CSATDSPAAFF TRBJ1-1 few - TRBV20-1
TGTGCCAGCAGTGAGGGGGCCCCTCAGCCCCAGCATTTT CASSEGAPQPQHF TRBJ1-5 - TRBD1 TRBV12-3/TRBV12-4
TGTGCCAGTAGTACCCCCGGGTACGAGCAGTACTTC CASSTPGYEQYF TRBJ2-7 - - TRBV19
TGCGCCAGCAGAGCAGGGGGCACTGAAGCTTTCTTT CASRAGGTEAFF TRBJ1-1 - TRBD1 TRBV10-2
TGTGCCAGCTCACCAACGGGAGGGTGGAATCAGCCCCAGCATTTT CASSPTGGWNQPQHF TRBJ1-5 - - TRBV18
TGTGCCAGCAGCCACTGGACAGGAAGGGACGAGCAGTACTTC CASSHWTGRDEQYF TRBJ2-7 once TRBD1 TRBV14
TGTGCCAGTTCCGGAAGGGGATTCTCCACAGATACGCAGTATTTT CASSGRGFSTDTQYF TRBJ2-3 - - TRBV19